The 9 T cell receptor beta chains below all came from one sample that was sequenced in a study of cytomegalovirus exposure and HLA in healthy donors. Vbeta (60) and Jbeta (13) primers were used in the PCR. Repertoires were generated with immunoSEQ multiplex PCR, while TCRdb's copy carries only in-frame clones and drops some. The data show fewer than 250,000 clones, with around 83% seen just once and more than 8.5% held by the top ten. Sequencing used PBMCs. The receptor set was obtained from a woman aged 50 to 60 in good health and CMV-seropositive.

V and J are TRBV18 and TRBJ1-3; D is unclear. Germline values: CDR1 KGHSH, CDR2 LQKENI. V was trimmed by 5 bases and J by 3 bases, leaving 17 bases between them. The CDR3 has 16 residues. The CDR3 DNA reads as TGTGCCAGCTCAATCTCGAGGCCGCGAATTGGAAACACCATATATTTT. Amino acid sequence: CASSISRPRIGNTIYF.

The V and J genes are TRBV14 and TRBJ2-4, with D possibly TRBD2 on 5 matching bases. Germline assignment: CDR1 SGHDN and CDR2 FVKESK. The CDR3 runs to 16 residues. Trimming removed 1 base from V and 0 bases from J, with 10 bases in between. CDR3 sequence (DNA): TGTGCCAGCAGCCAAGGTCTGGGGAGAGCCAAAAACATTCAGTACTTC. It encodes CASSQGLGRAKNIQYF.

This clone was observed a few times. The rearrangement joins TRBV7-2 to TRBJ2-3; 8 bases agree with TRBD2. CDR1 SGHTA and CDR2 FQGNSA come from the germline V gene. This CDR3 spans 16 amino acids. V trimming: 1 base; J trimming: 6 bases; junction bases outside the gene matches: 9. In DNA, the CDR3 is TGTGCCAGCAGCTTAGTGGTTAGCGGGGAAAGGGATACGCAGTATTTT. Its translation is CASSLVVSGERDTQYF.

The V and J genes are TRBV6-1 and TRBJ2-7; D is unresolved. The CDR3 runs 14 residues. Trimming pared 4 bases from V and 3 bases from J, leaving 13 bases between. Germline CDR1 reads MNHNS; CDR2 reads SASEGT. The CDR3 is CASSGQVLYYEQYF. Written as DNA, the CDR3 is TGTGCCAGCAGTGGCCAGGTCCTATACTACGAGCAGTACTTC.

The rearrangement joins TRBV28 to TRBJ1-1, with 7 positions matching TRBD1. V lost 5 bases and J lost 6; bases outside the gene matches: 12. CDR1 and CDR2 (germline): MDHEN, SYDVKM. The CDR3 runs 15 residues. The CDR3 here is CASSERQGLGAEAFF. CDR3 bases: TGTGCCAGCAGTGAAAGACAGGGTTTAGGAGCTGAAGCTTTCTTT.

The chain is built from TRBV5-4 and TRBJ1-2; TRBD1 matches 8 bases. Germline V gives CDR1 SGHNT, CDR2 YYREEE (reference sequence). The CDR3 has 15 amino acids. The J segment lost 2 bases and the V segment lost 4 bases, leaving 7 bases of the junction unmatched. The CDR3 DNA sequence: TGTGCCAGCAGCCCCTGGACAGGGTTAAACTATGGCTACACCTTC. It is translated as CASSPWTGLNYGYTF.

This clone showed up just a few times. CDR3 sequence (DNA): TGTGCCAGCAGTGAAGTGCCATTGGACGGCGGACAGATTCAGCATTTT. Its translation is CASSEVPLDGGQIQHF. The chain combines TRBV6-1 with TRBJ1-5; TRBD1 is a possible D gene (6 bases). V gave up 1 base and J gave up 13 bases, with 23 bases separating them. Germline V CDR1 and CDR2: MNHNS, SASEGT. The CDR3 has 16 amino acids.

V and J are TRBV7-3 and TRBJ1-1, with unresolved D. V gave up 0 bases and J gave up 4 bases, with 6 bases separating them. The CDR3 totals 13 residues. The germline V gene encodes CDR1 SGHTA and CDR2 FQGTGA. The CDR3 is CASSLTRSTEAFF. CDR3 nucleotides: TGTGCCAGCAGCTTAACTCGGAGCACTGAAGCTTTCTTT.

This chain's CDR3 is CASRSTGKANNEQFF. The CDR3 DNA sequence: TGTGCCAGCAGGTCGACAGGGAAAGCTAACAATGAGCAGTTCTTC. V and J are TRBV7-3 and TRBJ2-1; TRBD1 agrees at 7 bases. Germline V gives CDR1 SGHTA, CDR2 FQGTGA. The V gene end was trimmed by 6 bases and the J gene end by 5 bases; junction bases not matched to a gene: 10. There are 15 residues in the CDR3.